This TCR beta chain is from a study of blood T cell repertoires in COVID-19. The data were produced by immunoSEQ multiplex PCR, yet TCRdb's version contains in-frame clones alone and is incomplete. The table shows about 160,000 clones, with approximately 87% occurring only once. In germline, CDR1 is SGHRS, CDR2 YFSETQ. The V and J ends lost 0 bases and 5 bases, in that order; junction bases with no gene match: 5. The CDR3 runs 16 residues. V usage is TRBV5-1 and J usage is TRBJ1-4, with 9 bases lining up with TRBD1. Sequenced material: peripheral blood. The receptor was derived from a woman in her seventies with COVID-19, enrolled during active disease. CDR3 loop: CASSLAPGQGNEKLFF. Here the CDR3 DNA reads TGCGCCAGCAGCTTGGCCCCGGGACAGGGAAATGAAAAACTGTTTTTT.